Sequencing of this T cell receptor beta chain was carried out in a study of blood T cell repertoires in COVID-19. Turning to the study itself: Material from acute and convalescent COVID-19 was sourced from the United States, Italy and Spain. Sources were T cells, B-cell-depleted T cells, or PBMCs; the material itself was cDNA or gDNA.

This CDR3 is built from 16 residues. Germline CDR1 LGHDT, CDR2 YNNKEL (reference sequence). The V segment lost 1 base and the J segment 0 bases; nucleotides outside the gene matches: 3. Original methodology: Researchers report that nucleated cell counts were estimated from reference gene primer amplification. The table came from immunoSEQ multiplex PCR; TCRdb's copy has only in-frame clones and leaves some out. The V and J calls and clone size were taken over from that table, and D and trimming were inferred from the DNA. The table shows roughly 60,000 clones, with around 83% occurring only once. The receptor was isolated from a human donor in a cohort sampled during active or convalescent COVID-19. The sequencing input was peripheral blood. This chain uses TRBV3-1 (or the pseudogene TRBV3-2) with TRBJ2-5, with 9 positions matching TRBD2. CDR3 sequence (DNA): TGTGCCAGCAGCCAAGGGCGGGGGGGCCACCAAGAGACCCAGTACTTC. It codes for CASSQGRGGHQETQYF.